A single sample gave rise to the 8 T cell receptor beta chains below, sequenced in a study of blood T cell repertoires in COVID-19. The repertoire was sequenced with immunoSEQ multiplex PCR; TCRdb's copy has only in-frame clones and lacks some. The sample gives almost 400,000 clones, around nine tenths of which show up once; approximately 0.96% is in the top ten. The sample comprised PBMCs or T cells enriched from blood (not recorded which). The receptor set was obtained from a woman in her twenties or thirties with acute COVID-19.

V is TRBV9 and J is TRBJ2-7, with a possible D match to TRBD2 (5 bases). This CDR3 spans 15 amino acids. Germline V gene lookup returns CDR1 SGDLS and CDR2 YYNGEE. V was pared by 3 bases and J by 6 bases, with 19 bases between. CDR3 nucleotides: TGTGCCAGCAGCGCAGATCCGGGATCGCCCAGCGAGCAGTACTTC. Its protein is CASSADPGSPSEQYF.

The chain uses TRBV7-2 and TRBJ2-7; 9 bases agree with TRBD1. V trimming: 3 bases; J trimming: 6 bases; junction bases outside the gene matches: 6. Germline V gene lookup returns CDR1 SGHTA and CDR2 FQGNSA. There are 14 residues in the CDR3. In DNA form, the CDR3 reads TGTGCCAGCAGCTTCCCACAGGGGGCATTCGAGCAGTACTTC. The encoded protein is CASSFPQGAFEQYF.

The chain combines TRBV7-3 with TRBJ2-1; weak D call: TRBD2 (6 bases). The CDR3 totals 16 residues. The V and J ends lost 5 bases and 0 bases respectively, with 14 bases between them. In germline, CDR1 is SGHTA, CDR2 FQGTGA. CDR3 sequence: CASSIRGVSSYNEQFF. In DNA, the CDR3 is TGTGCCAGCAGCATCCGCGGGGTAAGCTCCTACAATGAGCAGTTCTTC. Based on the CDR3 plus reference TRBV7-3 and TRBJ2-1, the full variable domain is GAGVSQTPSNKVTEKGKYVELRCDPISGHTALYWYRQSLGQGPEFLIYFQGTGAADDSGLPNDRFFAVRPEGSVSTLKIQRTERGDSAVYLCASSIRGVSSYNEQFFGPGTRLTVL.

This clone was seen a handful of times. This chain joins TRBV5-8 and TRBJ2-3; no reliable D call. The CDR3 loop spans 16 amino acids. V lost 5 bases, J lost 2 bases, and 18 bases lay in between. The germline gives CDR1 SGHTS, CDR2 YDEGEE. CDR3 residues: CASSSLVVRHTDTQYF. CDR3 nucleotide sequence: TGTGCCAGCAGTTCGCTAGTCGTTAGGCACACAGATACGCAGTATTTT. The full variable domain, its missing parts supplied by reference TRBV5-8 and TRBJ2-3, is EAGVTQSPTHLIKTRGQQATLRCSPISGHTSVYWYQQALGLGLQFLLWYDEGEERNRGNFPPRFSGRQFPNYSSELNVNALELEDSALYLCASSSLVVRHTDTQYFGPGTRLTVL.

The chain combines TRBV5-6 with TRBJ2-1, with 9 bases identical to TRBD1. J was trimmed by 9 bases and V by 4 bases; bases with no gene match: 8. CDR3 size: 14 residues. Germline loops: CDR1 SGHDT, CDR2 YYEEEE. The CDR3 loop is CASSQGTGGFEQFF. CDR3 DNA sequence: TGTGCCAGCAGCCAGGGAACAGGGGGCTTTGAGCAGTTCTTC.

The V call is TRBV5-1, the J call TRBJ2-1, with TRBD2 identical over 9 bases. This CDR3 contains 15 residues. After removal of 2 bases from V and 4 bases from J, the junction contained 4 bases not matched to a gene. The germline V gene has CDR1 SGHRS and CDR2 YFSETQ. Here the CDR3 reads CASSLAGGAYNEQFF. The CDR3 coding sequence is TGCGCCAGCAGCTTAGCGGGGGGCGCGTACAATGAGCAGTTCTTC. Combining the CDR3 with reference TRBV5-1 and TRBJ2-1 gives the whole variable domain KAGVTQTPRYLIKTRGQQVTLSCSPISGHRSVSWYQQTPGQGLQFLFEYFSETQRNKGNFPGRFSGRQFSNSRSEMNVSTLELGDSALYLCASSLAGGAYNEQFFGPGTRLTVL.

The chain is built from TRBV7-9 and TRBJ1-3, with D maybe TRBD1 (5 bases). The V gene lost 4 bases and the J gene lost 4 bases, with 8 bases spanning the gap. CDR3 length: 13 amino acids. From germline, CDR1 is SEHNR and CDR2 FQNEAQ (reference sequence). The DNA of the CDR3 is TGTGCCAGCAGCTCAGGGTACGGAAACACCATATATTTT. Amino acids: CASSSGYGNTIYF. Complete variable domain (other parts from reference TRBV7-9 and TRBJ1-3): DTGVSQNPRHKITKRGQNVTFRCDPISEHNRLYWYRQTLGQGPEFLTYFQNEAQLEKSRLLSDRFSAERPKGSFSTLEIQRTEQGDSAMYLCASSSGYGNTIYFGEGSWLTVV.

The rearrangement joins TRBV7-8 to TRBJ1-3; 7 bases line up with TRBD1. Germline V lookup: CDR1 SGHVS, CDR2 FQNEAQ. CDR3 length: 19 amino acids. The V segment lost 0 bases and the J segment 0 bases; nucleotides outside the gene matches: 11. The CDR3 here is CASSLANRDSYYSGNTIYF. The CDR3 DNA reads as TGTGCCAGCAGCTTAGCGAATCGGGACAGCTATTACTCTGGAAACACCATATATTTT.